This T cell receptor beta chain was identified during a study of blood T cell repertoires in COVID-19. Study at large: Researchers got acute and convalescent COVID-19 samples from the United States, Italy and Spain. T cells, B-cell-depleted T cells, or PBMCs supplied cDNA or gDNA.

V lost 1 base to trimming and J lost 0 bases, with 4 bases between them. Germline CDR1 SGDLS, CDR2 YYNGEE. The CDR3 extends over 14 amino acids. Methods used by the authors: Amplification with reference gene primers provided the estimates of nucleated cell counts. Assay used: immunoSEQ multiplex PCR; TCRdb lists only in-frame clones, some missing. From that table come the V and J calls and clone size; the DNA was used to work out D and trimming. The sample has some 260,000 clones; over 65% are singletons. This clone was counted at least ten times. Other DNA sequences within the sample encode an identical CDR3.

The rearrangement links TRBV9 to TRBJ1-4; D gene unclear. This sequence was found in a woman of 80 years or more with acute or convalescent COVID-19. The material sequenced was peripheral blood. CDR3: CASSVSATNEKLFF. The CDR3 bases are TGTGCCAGCAGCGTATCAGCAACTAATGAAAAACTGTTTTTT.